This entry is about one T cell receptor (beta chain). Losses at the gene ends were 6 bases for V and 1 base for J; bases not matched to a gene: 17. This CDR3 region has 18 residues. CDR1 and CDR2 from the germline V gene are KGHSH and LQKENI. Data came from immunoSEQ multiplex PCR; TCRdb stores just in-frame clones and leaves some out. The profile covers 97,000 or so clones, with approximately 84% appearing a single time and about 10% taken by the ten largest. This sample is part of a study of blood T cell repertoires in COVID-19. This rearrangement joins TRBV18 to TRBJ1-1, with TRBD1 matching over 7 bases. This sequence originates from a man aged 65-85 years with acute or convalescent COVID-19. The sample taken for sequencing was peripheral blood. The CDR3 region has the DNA TGTGCCAGCTCCGGCAGGGGGACGGCATTTACTGGGAACACTGAAGCTTTCTTT. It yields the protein CASSGRGTAFTGNTEAFF.